This T cell receptor (beta chain) was retrieved from a study of OX40 agonist ivuxolimab in advanced cancers. Overall study context: Patients received ivuxolimab, an intravenous treatment, every 2 weeks at 0.01 to 10 mg/kg. Study-wide points: Some patients without response likewise showed low normalized clonal expansion. Expansion of clones was among the lowest in partial responders at 0.1-3.0 mg/kg.

CDR1 is LNHDA and CDR2 is SQIVND in the germline V gene (reference sequence). Trimming cost V 5 bases and J 3 bases, with 10 bases left between them. The CDR3 covers 14 residues. On this clone itself: As yet, its antigen is unknown.

Clones were sequenced by immunoSEQ multiplex PCR, and TCRdb holds only the in-frame ones, with some missing. The sample includes over 90,000 clones, around 94% of them seen just once. This specimen consisted of CD4+ or CD8+ T cells sorted from blood, obtained in a trial of the OX40 agonist ivuxolimab. The chain couples TRBV19 to TRBJ2-2; D is uncertain. This clonotype was obtained from an adult with an advanced solid tumor such as melanoma, head and neck, liver or kidney cancer. The chain's CDR3 is CASSSLLHTGELFF. The CDR3 nucleotides read TGTGCCAGTAGTTCTCTTTTACACACCGGGGAGCTGTTTTTT.